This T cell receptor (beta chain) was identified during a study of CD8 T cells in ankylosing spondylitis. Study findings and constraints: Reports of some motif variants in reactive arthritis synovial fluid and blood predate this one. Among TCR beta sequences, a motif of several highly homologous variants appeared characteristic of ankylosing spondylitis blood. Reportedly, matched ankylosing spondylitis synovial fluid was significantly enriched for disease-linked clones.

Each TCR beta library was made by quantitative 5'-RACE that incorporated molecular barcodes. TCRdb re-analysed the 5' RACE reads in MiXCR, keeping a single row per CDR3 protein. The sample lists 500,000 or so distinct CDR3 sequences, roughly 5% occurring once. Many counts were recorded for this clonotype. Its antigen is not known. Germline CDR1 MNHNS, CDR2 SASEGT. Deletions cut 6 bases from V and 8 bases from J, with 16 bases between. The CDR3 spans 13 residues. The V and J genes are TRBV6-1 and TRBJ1-2; tentatively, D is TRBD1 (6 bases). This TCR came from a male donor with ankylosing spondylitis. Input material: blood, either unsorted or a sorted T cell fraction (not recorded which). The CDR3 DNA reads TGTGCCAGCAGAGGGTCGGGGGGCGGCGGCTACACCTTC. This codes for CASRGSGGGGYTF.